This T cell receptor beta chain was captured by sequencing in a study of HIV-infected children after antiretroviral therapy interruption. Study in general: In continuous treatment, analyzed samples were from weeks 0, 48 and 150.

This clonotype was picked up many times. CDR1 and CDR2 from the germline V gene are SNHLY and FYNNEI. CDR3 length equals 13 residues. V lost 1 base and J 5 bases, leaving 6 bases between the germline ends. The sample's treatment: PENTA 11 planned treatment interruption arm or continuous ART arm. From thawed PBMCs, naive CD4+ CD45RA+ CD45RO- T cells were sorted. A 3' RACE protocol on RNA, with unique molecular identifiers, produced the TCR library. TCRdb analysed the 3' RACE reads with MiXCR anew, one entry per CDR3 protein. The sample has over 15,000 distinct CDR3 sequences; approximately 3% are singletons.

The specimen was CD45RA+ CD4+ T cells from PBMCs, collected from a donor given antiretroviral therapy, either interrupted or continuous. Subset in this sample: naive CD4+ CD45RA+ CD45RO- T cells. The source is a child aged 2-17 years with HIV. The chain couples TRBV2 to TRBJ2-1, with D hard to call. In DNA, the CDR3 is TGTGCCAGCAGTGAAGGTAGAAACAATGAGCAGTTCTTC. Amino acid sequence: CASSEGRNNEQFF.